The 15 T cell receptor beta chains listed next were all sequenced from one sample in a study of blood T cell repertoires in COVID-19. TCRdb's copy holds only in-frame clones and misses some; the assay was immunoSEQ multiplex PCR. The sample holds around 56,000 clones, about 89% seen once. The sample consisted of peripheral blood. The origin of the receptors is a man between 60 and 70 years old with active or convalescent COVID-19.

This rearrangement joins TRBV19 to TRBJ2-1; maybe TRBD2 (6 bases). Germline CDR1 reads LNHDA; CDR2 reads SQIVND (reference sequence). V was cut by 6 bases and J by 7 bases, with 19 bases left in between. The CDR3 covers 15 residues. This CDR3 is CASRPRDPGGNEQFF. The CDR3 DNA follows: TGTGCCAGTAGGCCCCGGGACCCCGGGGGAAATGAGCAGTTCTTC. Filled out from reference TRBV19 and TRBJ2-1, the complete variable domain reads DGGITQSPKYLFRKEGQNVTLSCEQNLNHDAMYWYRQDPGQGLRLIYYSQIVNDFQKGDIAEGYSVSREKKESFPLTVTSAQKNPTAFYLCASRPRDPGGNEQFFGPGTRLTVL.

This clone showed up just a few times. The genes are TRBV10-1 and TRBJ2-7; TRBD2 agrees at 9 bases. In germline, CDR1 is WNHNN, CDR2 SYGVQD (reference sequence). The CDR3 loop spans 17 amino acids. V trimming: 3 bases; J trimming: 0 bases; junction bases outside the gene matches: 9. CDR3: CASSDVLASGTSYEQYF. The DNA for the CDR3 is TGCGCCAGCAGTGATGTTCTGGCTAGCGGGACCTCCTACGAGCAGTACTTC.

This clone appeared a few times. The rearrangement links TRBV14 to TRBJ1-2; D gene uncertain. V lost 4 bases and J 2 bases, leaving 17 bases between the germline ends. CDR3 size: 16 residues. CDR1 and CDR2 (germline): SGHDN, FVKESK. This CDR3 is CASSPSLSRENYGYTF. CDR3 sequence (DNA): TGTGCCAGCAGCCCTAGCCTCAGTCGTGAGAACTATGGCTACACCTTC. The full variable domain, with the rest looked up from reference TRBV14 and TRBJ1-2, is EAGVTQFPSHSVIEKGQTVTLRCDPISGHDNLYWYRRVMGKEIKFLLHFVKESKQDESGMPNNRFLAERTGGTYSTLKVQPAELEDSGVYFCASSPSLSRENYGYTFGSGTRLTVV.

The CDR3 region has the DNA TGTGCCAGTAGTACAATCGACGGGTCTAGCAATCAGCCCCAGCATTTT. Translated: CASSTIDGSSNQPQHF. This rearrangement joins TRBV19 to TRBJ1-5, with no clear D. The CDR3 totals 16 residues. Trimming shortened V by 4 bases and J by 0 bases, and 13 bases separated the two germline ends. From germline, CDR1 is LNHDA and CDR2 SQIVND (reference sequence).

The genes are TRBV10-3 and TRBJ1-5, with a tentative D call TRBD1 (6 bases). Per the germline V gene, CDR1 is ENHRY and CDR2 is SYGVKD. CDR3 length equals 18 residues. Between the trimmed V and J ends, which lost 2 bases and 4 bases, there was a span of 21 bases. The CDR3 loop is CAISEGPGRTGTNQPQHF. In DNA form, the CDR3 reads TGTGCCATCAGTGAGGGCCCAGGCCGAACAGGGACAAATCAGCCCCAGCATTTT.

The CDR3 loop reads CASSQDQGSTEAFF. The DNA of the CDR3 is TGTGCCAGCAGCCAAGATCAGGGATCCACTGAAGCTTTCTTT. V usage is TRBV3-1 (or the pseudogene TRBV3-2) and J usage is TRBJ1-1; D perhaps matches TRBD1 (5 bases). Looked up from germline, CDR1 is LGHDT and CDR2 is YNNKEL (reference sequence). The CDR3 runs 14 residues. Trimming removed 0 bases at V and 4 bases at J, with 9 bases between.

The V and J genes are TRBV5-1 and TRBJ1-6; 7 nucleotides agree with TRBD1. Germline V gene data show CDR1 as SGHRS and CDR2 as YFSETQ. The J segment lost 11 bases and the V segment lost 4 bases, leaving 9 bases of the junction unmatched. The CDR3 is 14 amino acids. CDR3 loop: CASSNVTGYPPLHF. The CDR3, as DNA: TGCGCCAGCAGCAACGTGACAGGGTATCCACCCCTCCACTTT.

The chain couples TRBV19 to TRBJ1-5; no clear D. This CDR3 is built from 15 residues. Germline CDR1 LNHDA, CDR2 SQIVND (reference sequence). The V and J ends lost 6 bases and 4 bases respectively, with 16 bases between them. The CDR3 DNA reads TGTGCCAGTAGAGGACTCCTACCGACAAATCAGCCCCAGCATTTT. This gives the protein CASRGLLPTNQPQHF.

V usage is TRBV30 and J usage is TRBJ1-2; D gene uncertain. Germline CDR1 and CDR2: GTSNPN and SVGIG (reference sequence). The V end was cut by 7 bases, the J end by 4 bases, with 16 bases between. This CDR3 is built from 13 residues. The CDR3 coding sequence is TGTGCCTTTGGACGGGGAGACGGCTATGGCTACACCTTC. Its translation is CAFGRGDGYGYTF.

V usage is TRBV6-5 and J usage is TRBJ1-1; possibly TRBD1 for D (6 bases). V was shortened by 6 bases and J by 3 bases, with 17 bases between the two germline ends. Germline assignment: CDR1 MNHEY and CDR2 SVGAGI. This CDR3 has 15 amino acids. The CDR3 reads CASRPGTTRYTEAFF. CDR3 DNA sequence: TGTGCCAGCAGGCCCGGGACAACCCGATACACTGAAGCTTTCTTT.

The sample holds a few counts of this clone. The V call is TRBV15, the J call TRBJ1-5, with a weak D call TRBD1 (5 bases). V gave up 0 bases and J gave up 3 bases, with 9 bases separating them. Germline V gives CDR1 LNHNV, CDR2 YYDKDF (reference sequence). The CDR3 runs to 15 residues. The CDR3 loop is CATSRDTGANQPQHF. Here the CDR3 DNA reads TGTGCCACCAGCAGAGATACAGGCGCCAATCAGCCCCAGCATTTT.

V is TRBV5-1 and J is TRBJ1-6; a weak D match, TRBD1 (5 bases). The CDR3 is 15 amino acids. V lost 0 bases and J lost 7, with 11 bases in between. CDR1 SGHRS and CDR2 YFSETQ come from the germline V gene. The CDR3, as DNA: TGCGCCAGCAGCTTGGGTCAGGGAAGCAATTCACCCCTCCACTTT. This gives the protein CASSLGQGSNSPLHF. Using reference TRBV5-1 and TRBJ1-6 for the parts outside the CDR3, the full variable domain is KAGVTQTPRYLIKTRGQQVTLSCSPISGHRSVSWYQQTPGQGLQFLFEYFSETQRNKGNFPGRFSGRQFSNSRSEMNVSTLELGDSALYLCASSLGQGSNSPLHFGNGTRLTVT.

Here the CDR3 DNA reads TGTGCCAGCAGCGTAGAAGGGCGGGACACCGGGGAGCTGTTTTTT. The encoded protein is CASSVEGRDTGELFF. The chain couples TRBV9 to TRBJ2-2; D is possibly TRBD2 (5 bases). The CDR3 spans 15 residues. Germline V gene lookup returns CDR1 SGDLS and CDR2 YYNGEE. The ends were cut back, 0 bases at V and 3 bases at J, with 9 bases in the middle.

A single count supports this clone. This chain uses TRBV6-5 with TRBJ1-2; 7 bases are a match to TRBD1. Germline CDR1 is MNHEY and CDR2 is SVGAGI. CDR3 length equals 15 residues. J was trimmed by 6 bases and V by 6 bases; bases with no gene match: 13. The CDR3 spells CASRMTGQRSDGYTF. In DNA form, the CDR3 reads TGTGCCAGCAGAATGACAGGGCAACGATCGGATGGCTACACCTTC.

The gene calls are TRBV28 and TRBJ2-7; the D gene is possibly TRBD1 (6 bases). The CDR3 loop spans 14 amino acids. V was trimmed by 6 bases and J by 4 bases, leaving 16 bases between them. Germline CDR1 is MDHEN and CDR2 is SYDVKM. This chain's CDR3 is CASSISGTLYEQYF. The CDR3 DNA reads TGTGCCAGCAGCATATCCGGGACACTTTACGAGCAGTACTTC.